This TCR beta chain was identified during a study of T cells expressing NK-cell markers. TCRdb reprocessed the 5' RACE reads, with one entry per CDR3 protein and no DNA. This sample lists some 280,000 distinct CDR3 sequences; its ten largest clones have about 0.4%. Details on this clonotype: The antigen is undetermined.

The study, taken as a whole, reports: One observes that, in several donors, these clonotypes were also the leading ones within the CD3+CD56-NKG2C+ fraction.

The CDR3 sequence is 18 residues long. In germline, CDR1 is SGHDN, CDR2 FVKESK. The chain employs TRBV14 and TRBJ2-5; TCRdb indicates TRBD1, and absent DNA this call remains unverified. The sequenced sample consisted of blood T cells: a sorted CD56 or NKG2C T cell subset, CD4+ or CD8+ T cells, or bulk PBMC T cells (not recorded which). The origin of this receptor is a man aged 18 to 29 in good health. The CDR3 loop reads CASSHLIRGALDFETQYF.